Each of the 17 T cell receptor beta chains below was sequenced from the same sample in a study of T cell changes during pregnancy in multiple sclerosis. Assay used: immunoSEQ multiplex PCR; TCRdb lists only in-frame clones, some missing. This sample has 55,000 to 80,000 clones, with approximately 93% found just once. This sample comprised CD8+ T cells from peripheral blood mononuclear cells, obtained in the second trimester of pregnancy. Receptors were obtained from a female donor with multiple sclerosis, enrolled in a pregnancy study.

The chain combines TRBV15 with TRBJ2-1; D is unresolved. Germline lookup yields CDR1 LNHNV and CDR2 YYDKDF (reference sequence). The ends were cut back, 5 bases at V and 1 base at J, with 12 bases in the middle. This CDR3 has 15 residues. Here the CDR3 DNA reads TGTGCCACCAGCCTAGAATTTGGGTCCTACAATGAGCAGTTCTTC. Amino acids: CATSLEFGSYNEQFF.

The chain combines TRBV9 with TRBJ2-1, with TRBD1 as a possible D gene (5 bases). With 4 bases removed from V and 3 bases from J, the gap between germline ends came to 17 bases. The CDR3 contains 16 residues. Germline V gene data show CDR1 as SGDLS and CDR2 as YYNGEE. CDR3 in amino acids: CASSPRSRQNYNEQFF. The CDR3 DNA sequence: TGTGCCAGCAGCCCCCGGTCCCGACAGAACTACAATGAGCAGTTCTTC.

This chain links TRBV4-1 with TRBJ1-5; D not certain. The CDR3 has 17 residues. The V gene's germline CDR1 is MGHRA and CDR2 YSYEKL. V lost 4 bases and J 4 bases, leaving 20 bases between the germline ends. This chain's CDR3 is CASSPGMAGARNQPQHF. The CDR3 DNA is TGCGCCAGCAGCCCTGGAATGGCAGGCGCCAGGAATCAGCCCCAGCATTTT.

V is TRBV7-8 and J is TRBJ1-2; 8 nucleotides line up with TRBD1. Germline V gene data show CDR1 as SGHVS and CDR2 as FQNEAQ. There are 14 residues in the CDR3. Trimming removed 4 bases from V and 10 bases from J; junction bases left unmatched: 11. CDR3 nucleotides: TGTGCCAGCAGCTCCCGGGACAGGTTGAGTGCCTACACCTTC. Translation gives CASSSRDRLSAYTF.

This chain uses TRBV5-1 with TRBJ2-2, with 7 bases aligning to TRBD1. The CDR3 totals 16 residues. Germline V gene data show CDR1 as SGHRS and CDR2 as YFSETQ. Trimming took 2 bases from V and 0 from J; bases not matched to a gene: 4. The CDR3 spells CASSLQGYPNTGELFF. In DNA, the CDR3 is TGCGCCAGCAGCTTACAGGGGTACCCGAACACCGGGGAGCTGTTTTTT.

The chain employs TRBV27 and TRBJ2-7; 10 bases match TRBD1. Germline-derived CDR1 and CDR2 are MNHEY and SMNVEV (reference sequence). The CDR3 totals 16 residues. Trimming at V came to 3 bases and at J to 3 bases, leaving 8 bases not matched to a gene. In nucleotides, the CDR3 is TGTGCCAGCAGTTTGTCGTCCGGGACAGGGGTCTACGAGCAGTACTTC. Its translation is CASSLSSGTGVYEQYF.

The chain couples TRBV27 to TRBJ2-7; possible D gene TRBD1, 6 bases. Germline V CDR1 and CDR2: MNHEY, SMNVEV (reference sequence). There are 14 residues in the CDR3. Deletions cut 3 bases from V and 6 bases from J, with 15 bases between. The CDR3 DNA follows: TGTGCCAGCAGTTTTTCCGGGAAACAGGGCGAGCAGTACTTC. It specifies CASSFSGKQGEQYF.

This sequence joins TRBV5-1 and TRBJ2-1, with 8 bases fitting TRBD1. The CDR3 extends over 18 amino acids. With V trimmed by 1 base and J by 2 bases, 11 bases remained unmatched. CDR1 is SGHRS, CDR2 YFSETQ, per germline. CDR3: CASSLRGSGQVAYNEQFF. CDR3 DNA sequence: TGCGCCAGCAGCTTGCGTGGATCGGGACAGGTCGCCTACAATGAGCAGTTCTTC.

This chain joins TRBV6-5 and TRBJ2-1, with 10 bases matching TRBD1. This CDR3 region has 16 residues. V trimming: 2 bases; J trimming: 5 bases; junction bases outside the gene matches: 6. Germline loops: CDR1 MNHEY, CDR2 SVGAGI. CDR3 sequence (DNA): TGTGCCAGCAGTTACCGCTGCGGGACAGGGGACAATGAGCAGTTCTTC. It yields the protein CASSYRCGTGDNEQFF.

The chain links TRBV30 to TRBJ1-1; 8 nucleotides agree with TRBD1. The CDR3 has 14 amino acids. Germline V gene lookup returns CDR1 GTSNPN and CDR2 SVGIG (reference sequence). Trimming took 0 bases from V and 6 from J; bases not matched to a gene: 6. CDR3 DNA: TGTGCCTGGAGTGTAGGTGCGACAGGGGCTGAAGCTTTCTTT. Residues: CAWSVGATGAEAFF.

As for this clone: One junction end disagrees with the germline gene, perhaps due to a read error. The J gene is TRBJ2-7, the V gene TRBV5-6, with 11 bases aligning to TRBD2. The CDR3 consists of 15 residues. Germline CDR1 SGHDT, CDR2 YYEEEE. The CDR3 DNA reads TGTGCCAGCAGTTTGGGGGGACTAGCGGAGTACGAGCAGTACTTC. This translates into CASSLGGLAEYEQYF.

This clone was counted between two and nine times. The V gene is TRBV30, the J gene TRBJ1-1, with 9 bases aligning to TRBD1. Germline V CDR1 and CDR2: GTSNPN, SVGIG (reference sequence). With 5 bases clipped from V and 7 bases from J, the junction kept 5 bases outside the gene matches. The CDR3 consists of 12 residues. As DNA, the CDR3 is TGTGCCTGGTCCGGGACAGGGCTTGAAGCTTTCTTT. Protein sequence: CAWSGTGLEAFF.

This rearrangement joins TRBV19 to TRBJ2-7, with a tentative D call TRBD1 (5 bases). Trimming stripped 3 bases from V and 2 bases from J, with 14 bases between. Per the germline V gene, CDR1 is LNHDA and CDR2 is SQIVND (reference sequence). The CDR3 consists of 15 residues. The CDR3 region is CASSMGRPETYEQYF. DNA of the CDR3: TGTGCCAGTAGTATGGGGCGGCCTGAGACCTACGAGCAGTACTTC.

The V and J genes are TRBV6-5 and TRBJ2-1, with a weak D call TRBD2 (5 bases). Trimming took 0 bases from V and 5 from J, leaving 11 bases between them. Germline V gene sequence: CDR1 MNHEY, CDR2 SVGAGI. This CDR3 has 15 amino acids. This CDR3 is CASSYSWGVNNEQFF. The CDR3 nucleotides are TGTGCCAGCAGTTACTCGTGGGGAGTGAACAATGAGCAGTTCTTC.

The gene calls are TRBV2 and TRBJ1-2; D uncertain. The CDR3 is 10 amino acids. From germline, CDR1 is SNHLY and CDR2 FYNNEI. V lost 5 bases, J lost 13 bases, and 11 bases lay in between. The CDR3 loop is CASSPLSFTF. The CDR3 nucleotides read TGTGCCAGCAGTCCCCTTAGCTTCACCTTC.

This chain uses TRBV9 with TRBJ2-1; TRBD1 matches at 9 bases. The germline gives CDR1 SGDLS, CDR2 YYNGEE. This CDR3 has 15 residues. Germline trimming cut 5 bases from V and 3 bases from J; bases unmatched to any gene: 6. The CDR3 sequence is CASRDPGQGYNEQFF. DNA of the CDR3: TGTGCCAGCAGGGACCCGGGACAGGGCTACAATGAGCAGTTCTTC. Using reference TRBV9 and TRBJ2-1 for the parts outside the CDR3, the full variable domain is DSGVTQTPKHLITATGQRVTLRCSPRSGDLSVYWYQQSLDQGLQFLIQYYNGEERAKGNILERFSAQQFPDLHSELNLSSLELGDSALYFCASRDPGQGYNEQFFGPGTRLTVL.

The V and J genes are TRBV27 and TRBJ1-1, with unresolved D. Germline V gives CDR1 MNHEY, CDR2 SMNVEV (reference sequence). This CDR3 is 12 amino acids long. V was pared by 5 bases and J by 6 bases, with 10 bases between. CDR3 sequence (DNA): TGTGCCAGCAGTCCCAGTCGGGCTGAAGCTTTCTTT. Its protein is CASSPSRAEAFF.